This T cell receptor beta chain was obtained from a study of OX40 agonist ivuxolimab in advanced cancers. Study-wide context: Ivuxolimab, an agonist antibody against OX40 (CD134), was given to patients. Partial responses occurred in three patients (one hepatocellular carcinoma, two cutaneous melanoma).

Assay: immunoSEQ multiplex PCR; the TCRdb copy retains only in-frame clones and omits some. The table records tens of thousands of clones, 82% of them present only once. Study outcomes and limitations: Clonal expansion was seen in CD4+ and CD8+ blood T cells by week 6 at 0.1 to 3.0 mg/kg. Expanded clones were, on average, more numerous in CD8+ T cells than in CD4+.

This clone came up once. The antigen is unknown. The sample here was CD4+ or CD8+ T cells sorted from blood, taken in a trial of the OX40 agonist ivuxolimab. The TCR originated in an adult with an advanced solid tumor such as melanoma, head and neck, liver or kidney cancer.

The CDR3 nucleotides read TGTGCCAGCAGCTTGGGAGGACTAGCGGGAGCTACAGATACGCAGTATTTT. It is translated as CASSLGGLAGATDTQYF. V is TRBV5-8 and J is TRBJ2-3; 13 nucleotides match TRBD2. The germline V gene encodes CDR1 SGHTS and CDR2 YDEGEE. Trimming at V came to 0 bases and at J to 3 bases, leaving 4 bases not matched to a gene. This CDR3 comprises 17 residues.